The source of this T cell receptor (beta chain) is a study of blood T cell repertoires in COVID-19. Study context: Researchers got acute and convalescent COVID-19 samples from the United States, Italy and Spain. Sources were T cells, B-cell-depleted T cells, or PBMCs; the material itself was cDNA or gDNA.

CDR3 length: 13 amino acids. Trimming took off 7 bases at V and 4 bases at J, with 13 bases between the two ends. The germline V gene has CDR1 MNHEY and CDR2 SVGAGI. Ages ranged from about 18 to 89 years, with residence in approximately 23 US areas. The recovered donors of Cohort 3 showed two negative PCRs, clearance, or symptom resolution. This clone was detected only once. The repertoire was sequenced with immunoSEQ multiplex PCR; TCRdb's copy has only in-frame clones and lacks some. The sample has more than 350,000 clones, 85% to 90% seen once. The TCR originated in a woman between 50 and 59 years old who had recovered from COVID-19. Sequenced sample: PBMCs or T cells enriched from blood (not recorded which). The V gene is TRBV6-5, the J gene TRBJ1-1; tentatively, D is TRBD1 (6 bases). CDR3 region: CASTASGVTEAFF. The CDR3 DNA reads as TGTGCCAGCACGGCGTCAGGGGTCACTGAAGCTTTCTTT.